The 7 T cell receptor beta chains reported below all come from one sample, sequenced in a study of identifying expanded T cells in peripheral blood. TCRdb keeps only in-frame clones here, not all; method: immunoSEQ multiplex PCR. The sample gives some 81,000 clones, roughly 81% of which show up once; 15% to 20% is in the top ten. The material sequenced was blood. Receptor source: a person aged 18 to 75 in good health.

The chain carries TRBV30 and TRBJ2-2, with 11 bases fitting TRBD2. The CDR3 consists of 17 residues. Germline-derived CDR1 and CDR2 are GTSNPN and SVGIG (reference sequence). V lost 4 bases and J lost 3; bases outside the gene matches: 10. The CDR3 bases are TGTGCCTGGACGCTAGCGGGAGGACGTGGGCACACCGGGGAGCTGTTTTTT. Translation: CAWTLAGGRGHTGELFF.

CDR3 bases: TGTGCCAGCAGCGAGGGACTAGCCGAGAGCTCCTACAATGAGCAGTTCTTC. It codes for CASSEGLAESSYNEQFF. This sequence joins TRBV28 and TRBJ2-1, with TRBD2 identical over 9 bases. J was trimmed by 0 bases and V by 6 bases; bases with no gene match: 9. Per the germline V gene, CDR1 is MDHEN and CDR2 is SYDVKM. There are 17 residues in the CDR3.

CDR3 sequence: CASSPIRAGEEYF. The DNA of the CDR3 is TGTGCCAGCAGCCCAATCCGAGCGGGGGAGGAGTACTTC. V usage is TRBV7-6 and J usage is TRBJ2-7; 8 bases line up with TRBD2. CDR1 SGHVS and CDR2 FNYEAQ come from the germline V gene. Losses at the gene ends were 5 bases for V and 11 bases for J; bases not matched to a gene: 11. The CDR3 is made up of 13 amino acids. The variable domain in full, completed from reference TRBV7-6 and TRBJ2-7, reads GAGVSQSPRYKVTKRGQDVALRCDPISGHVSLYWYRQALGQGPEFLTYFNYEAQQDKSGLPNDRFSAERPEGSISTLTIQRTEQRDSAMYRCASSPIRAGEEYFGPGTRLTVT.

This rearrangement joins TRBV21-1 to TRBJ2-3; the table assigns TRBD1, which was not confirmed against the DNA. TRBV21-1 is an annotated pseudogene. There are 15 residues in the CDR3. This CDR3 reads CASSKDGTGEDTQYF. CDR3 DNA: TGTGCCAGCAGCAAAGATGGGACAGGGGAAGATACGCAGTATTTT.

The rearrangement links TRBV29-1 to TRBJ2-3; D is uncertain. The CDR3 is 12 amino acids. Trimming took 8 bases from V and 4 from J, leaving 13 bases between them. Looked up from germline, CDR1 is SQVTM and CDR2 is ANQGSEA. DNA for the CDR3: TGCAGCTGGGGAACAGCCCCAGATACGCAGTATTTT. Translation: CSWGTAPDTQYF.

This chain uses TRBV27 with TRBJ1-2; 7 bases fit TRBD1. Germline V gene lookup returns CDR1 MNHEY and CDR2 SMNVEV (reference sequence). J gave up 8 bases and V 0 bases, and 6 bases lay outside the gene matches. The CDR3 runs to 14 residues. The CDR3 loop is CASSLSAQGWGYTF. The CDR3 coding sequence is TGTGCCAGCAGTTTATCGGCACAGGGGTGGGGCTACACCTTC.

V and J are TRBV5-8 and TRBJ2-5, with 7 bases aligning to TRBD2. Germline V gives CDR1 SGHTS, CDR2 YDEGEE. V was pared by 1 base and J by 4 bases, with 16 bases of the junction left unmatched. The CDR3 sequence is 18 residues long. CDR3 region: CASSLSGDFIISGETQYF. DNA of the CDR3: TGTGCCAGCAGCTTGAGCGGGGATTTTATTATAAGTGGAGAGACCCAGTACTTC.